These 30 T cell receptor beta chains were all obtained from the same sample, sequenced in a study of identical twins. Each CDR3 protein gets one entry after TCRdb re-called the 5' RACE reads with MiXCR. The sample has 420,000 or so distinct CDR3 sequences, about 18% seen once. The sample consisted of naive T cells sorted from blood. The receptors were sampled from a man between 45 and 60 years old in good health.

The rearrangement joins TRBV2 to TRBJ2-5, with 7 bases aligning to TRBD2. Trimming at V came to 7 bases and at J to 2 bases, leaving 4 bases not matched to a gene. This CDR3 region has 13 residues. Germline V gene lookup returns CDR1 SNHLY and CDR2 FYNNEI. CDR3 region: CASTPAGQETQYF. CDR3 coding DNA: TGTGCCAGCACCCCAGCGGGGCAAGAGACCCAGTACTTC.

The sample holds many counts of this clonotype. The chain is built from TRBV10-3 and TRBJ1-1; D is uncertain. This CDR3 comprises 14 residues. V was cut by 5 bases and J by 6 bases, with 16 bases left in between. The germline CDR1 and CDR2 sequences are ENHRY and SYGVKD. DNA of the CDR3: TGTGCCATCAGTCCCACCGGCGCCGGAGCTGAAGCTTTCTTT. It translates to CAISPTGAGAEAFF.

V and J are TRBV12-3 or TRBV12-4 and TRBJ2-2; D is tentatively TRBD1 or TRBD2 (6 bases each). Deletions cut 6 bases from V and 1 base from J, with 15 bases between. The CDR3 totals 16 residues. CDR3 loop: CASSPFGGQNTGELFF. The CDR3 DNA reads as TGTGCCAGCAGCCCCTTCGGGGGCCAGAACACCGGGGAGCTGTTTTTT.

This clonotype was detected ten times or more. The rearrangement links TRBV27 to TRBJ1-6; tentative D call: TRBD1 (6 bases). The CDR3 loop spans 15 amino acids. Trimming pared 6 bases from V and 7 bases from J, leaving 16 bases between. The germline gives CDR1 MNHEY, CDR2 SMNVEV (reference sequence). The chain's CDR3 is CASRPSAGANSPLHF. The CDR3 DNA reads as TGTGCCAGCAGACCATCGGCAGGGGCCAATTCACCCCTCCACTTT.

This clonotype was counted once. The gene calls are TRBV7-9 and TRBJ1-6, with D hard to call. Germline assignment: CDR1 SEHNR and CDR2 FQNEAQ (reference sequence). V was clipped by 2 bases and J by 11 bases, with 7 bases between them. The CDR3 runs to 12 residues. CDR3 in amino acids: CASSLPGAPLHF. The CDR3 region has the DNA TGTGCCAGCAGCTTACCCGGGGCACCCCTCCACTTT.

V and J are TRBV4-2 and TRBJ2-7, with TRBD2 matching over 7 bases. The J segment lost 1 base and the V segment lost 3 bases, leaving 6 bases of the junction unmatched. The length of the CDR3 is 15 residues. Germline CDR1 LGHNA, CDR2 YNFKEQ. CDR3 sequence: CASSHQAGPSYEQYF. DNA of the CDR3: TGTGCCAGCAGCCATCAAGCGGGACCGTCCTACGAGCAGTACTTC.

This clonotype was detected ten times or more. The chain joins TRBV29-1 to TRBJ2-3, with D perhaps being TRBD1 or TRBD2 (5 bases each). Germline V gene data show CDR1 as SQVTM and CDR2 as ANQGSEA. The V gene lost 4 bases and the J gene lost 3 bases, with 14 bases spanning the gap. The CDR3 runs to 14 residues. This CDR3 is CSVAQGGWTDTQYF. Written as DNA, the CDR3 is TGCAGCGTTGCCCAGGGCGGGTGGACAGATACGCAGTATTTT.

This clonotype appeared a few times. The V gene is TRBV29-1, the J gene TRBJ1-1, with 8 bases fitting TRBD1. The CDR3 consists of 15 residues. The germline V gene encodes CDR1 SQVTM and CDR2 ANQGSEA. With 7 bases clipped from V and 5 bases from J, the junction kept 15 bases outside the gene matches. The CDR3 loop reads CSAGRRQGTLTEAFF. The CDR3 nucleotides are TGCAGCGCCGGGAGGCGACAGGGGACGTTGACTGAAGCTTTCTTT.

Here the CDR3 reads CASSTLLGGGAKREQYF. The CDR3 DNA follows: TGTGCCAGCAGCACCCTCCTCGGCGGGGGGGCGAAGAGAGAGCAGTACTTC. The V call is TRBV6-2 or TRBV6-3, the J call TRBJ2-7, with 9 bases identical to TRBD2. V shed 6 bases and J 7 bases; nucleotides not matched to a gene: 19. Germline-derived CDR1 and CDR2 are MNHEY and SVGEGT. The CDR3 extends over 17 amino acids.

The chain has TRBV12-3 or TRBV12-4 and TRBJ2-7; the D call may be TRBD1 or TRBD2 (5 bases each). This CDR3 has 16 residues. The ends were cut back, 0 bases at V and 0 bases at J, with 12 bases in the middle. The CDR3 DNA sequence: TGTGCCAGCAGTTTAGCGCTGGGGGACCACTCCTACGAGCAGTACTTC. As protein: CASSLALGDHSYEQYF.

This clonotype was seen a few times. The V call is TRBV2, the J call TRBJ2-3, with D perhaps matching TRBD1 or TRBD2 (5 bases each). This CDR3 contains 17 residues. CDR1 is SNHLY, CDR2 FYNNEI, per germline. V lost 2 bases, J lost 0 bases, and 15 bases lay in between. CDR3 protein: CASSEWELGRSTDTQYF. CDR3 coding DNA: TGTGCCAGCAGTGAATGGGAGCTGGGACGGAGCACAGATACGCAGTATTTT.

This clonotype showed up just a few times. The chain joins TRBV7-2 to TRBJ2-3; the match to TRBD1 covers 7 bases. V lost 3 bases to trimming and J lost 2 bases; unmatched junction nucleotides: 2. Germline V CDR1 and CDR2: SGHTA, FQGNSA. CDR3 length: 14 amino acids. CDR3 region: CASSFGQATDTQYF. CDR3 coding DNA: TGTGCCAGCAGCTTCGGACAGGCCACAGATACGCAGTATTTT. The whole variable domain, remainder taken from reference TRBV7-2 and TRBJ2-3, is GAGVSQSPSNKVTEKGKDVELRCDPISGHTALYWYRQSLGQGLEFLIYFQGNSAPDKSGLPSDRFSAERTGGSVSTLTIQRTQQEDSAVYLCASSFGQATDTQYFGPGTRLTVL.

This clonotype was seen a few times. The rearrangement uses TRBV5-1 and TRBJ1-2; TRBD1 aligns across 9 bases. Germline CDR1 SGHRS, CDR2 YFSETQ. CDR3 length equals 14 residues. The trim removed 7 bases at V and 4 bases at J, leaving 8 bases unmatched. CDR3 sequence (DNA): TGCGCCAGCGGACCCGGGACAGGGACCTATGGCTACACCTTC. As protein: CASGPGTGTYGYTF. The entire variable domain, with the rest obtained from reference TRBV5-1 and TRBJ1-2, is as follows: KAGVTQTPRYLIKTRGQQVTLSCSPISGHRSVSWYQQTPGQGLQFLFEYFSETQRNKGNFPGRFSGRQFSNSRSEMNVSTLELGDSALYLCASGPGTGTYGYTFGSGTRLTVV.

Concerning this clonotype: One end of the junction fails to match germline, which may point to a read error. The chain uses TRBV7-6 and TRBJ2-3; 12 bases fit TRBD2. CDR3 length equals 13 residues. Germline V gives CDR1 SGHVS, CDR2 FNYEAQ. This CDR3 reads CASSYLAGGTRNF. In DNA form, the CDR3 reads TGTGCAAGCAGCTACCTAGCGGGGGGGACTCGGAATTTT.

This clonotype was seen a few times. The rearrangement joins TRBV20-1 to TRBJ2-3; 7 nucleotides match TRBD1. Trimming at V came to 4 bases and at J to 7 bases, leaving 14 bases not matched to a gene. The germline V gene has CDR1 DFQATT and CDR2 SNEGSKA (reference sequence). The length of the CDR3 is 15 residues. CDR3 sequence: CSATPWDRVLNTQYF. As DNA, the CDR3 is TGCAGTGCTACTCCTTGGGACAGAGTTTTGAATACGCAGTATTTT.

The chain uses TRBV20-1 and TRBJ2-5, with TRBD2 matching over 9 bases. Germline V gene sequence: CDR1 DFQATT, CDR2 SNEGSKA (reference sequence). CDR3 size: 13 residues. V lost 4 bases and J lost 5; bases outside the gene matches: 5. The DNA of the CDR3 is TGCAGTGCTATTAGCGGGAGTTTGGAGACCCAGTACTTC. Its protein product is CSAISGSLETQYF.

The chain employs TRBV20-1 and TRBJ1-6, with D unresolved. CDR1 and CDR2 (germline): DFQATT, SNEGSKA (reference sequence). The CDR3 is 11 amino acids. The ends were cut back, 0 bases at V and 11 bases at J, with 5 bases in the middle. CDR3 in DNA: TGCAGTGCTAGAGACGGGGCACCCCTCCACTTT. Its translation: CSARDGAPLHF.

This clonotype was seen repeatedly, ten times or more. This sequence joins TRBV10-3 and TRBJ2-7; 9 positions agree with TRBD1. Looked up from germline, CDR1 is ENHRY and CDR2 is SYGVKD. The CDR3 consists of 15 residues. J lost 2 bases, V lost 6 bases, and 8 bases had no gene match. The CDR3 is CAISAGTGITYEQYF. Written as DNA, the CDR3 is TGTGCCATCAGCGCTGGGACAGGGATTACCTACGAGCAGTACTTC.

This clonotype was detected a few times. The gene calls are TRBV6-2 or TRBV6-3 and TRBJ1-5; TRBD1 might be the D (6 bases). This CDR3 region has 13 residues. From germline, CDR1 is MNHEY and CDR2 SVGEGT. V dropped 9 bases and J dropped 7 bases, with 16 bases sitting between them. The CDR3 nucleotides are TGTGCCAGTGAACAGGGCAGGGACCAGCCCCAGCATTTT. Translated: CASEQGRDQPQHF.

In this sample, this clonotype turned up a few times. This sequence joins TRBV6-2 or TRBV6-3 and TRBJ2-4, with 7 bases identical to TRBD1. Germline V gives CDR1 MNHEY, CDR2 SVGEGT. This CDR3 region has 13 residues. J gave up 3 bases and V 5 bases, and 1 base lay outside the gene matches. DNA for the CDR3: TGTGCCAGCAGTCCAGGGGGCAAAAACATTCAGTACTTC. Protein sequence: CASSPGGKNIQYF.

This clonotype turned up a few times. The gene calls are TRBV5-1 and TRBJ2-2; 8 bases match TRBD1. CDR1 and CDR2 (germline): SGHRS, YFSETQ. V gave up 3 bases and J gave up 4 bases; unmatched junction bases: 5. This CDR3 spans 15 amino acids. The CDR3 DNA reads as TGCGCCAGCAGCTGGCAGGGGGCCGTCACCGGGGAGCTGTTTTTT. This translates into CASSWQGAVTGELFF.

This clonotype was recorded at least ten times. The rearrangement joins TRBV4-1 to TRBJ1-1; D is ambiguous. The germline V gene has CDR1 MGHRA and CDR2 YSYEKL. The CDR3 is made up of 13 amino acids. Trimming removed 2 bases at V and 3 bases at J, with 7 bases between. The CDR3 coding sequence is TGCGCCAGCAGCCAATTCGGGGACACTGAAGCTTTCTTT. This codes for CASSQFGDTEAFF.

The chain employs TRBV7-2 and TRBJ2-5; 9 nucleotides line up with TRBD2. CDR1 and CDR2 from the germline V gene are SGHTA and FQGNSA. The CDR3 is 15 amino acids. With V trimmed by 3 bases and J by 1 base, 3 bases remained unmatched. This CDR3 is CASSFQRGAQETQYF. CDR3 coding DNA: TGTGCCAGCAGCTTCCAGCGGGGGGCCCAAGAGACCCAGTACTTC.

This clonotype was recorded a few times. The rearrangement uses TRBV11-1 and TRBJ2-1, with D possibly being TRBD2 (6 bases). Trimming shortened V by 3 bases and J by 0 bases, and 9 bases separated the two germline ends. The germline CDR1 and CDR2 sequences are SGHAT and FQDESV (reference sequence). The CDR3 has 15 residues. CDR3 loop: CASSLAGYSYNEQFF. The CDR3 nucleotides are TGTGCCAGCAGCTTGGCGGGATACTCCTACAATGAGCAGTTCTTC.

This chain links TRBV14 with TRBJ2-7; 7 bases line up with TRBD1. The CDR3 spans 14 residues. V lost 5 bases, J lost 5 bases, and 9 bases stayed unmatched. Looked up from germline, CDR1 is SGHDN and CDR2 is FVKESK. The CDR3 region has the DNA TGTGCCAGCAGCGTGACAGGGACCCCGAACGAGCAGTACTTC. Its protein product is CASSVTGTPNEQYF.

This sequence joins TRBV7-9 and TRBJ1-4; D unresolved. The germline V and J ends were trimmed by 5 bases and 0 bases, with 13 bases remaining between them. The CDR3 runs to 16 residues. Germline CDR1 is SEHNR and CDR2 is FQNEAQ (reference sequence). CDR3 amino acids: CASSPLDWPTNEKLFF. CDR3 nucleotides: TGTGCCAGCAGCCCCCTGGACTGGCCAACTAATGAAAAACTGTTTTTT.

V and J are TRBV20-1 and TRBJ2-7; no clear D. Germline V lookup: CDR1 DFQATT, CDR2 SNEGSKA (reference sequence). The V end was cut by 4 bases, the J end by 2 bases, with 15 bases between. The CDR3 runs to 14 residues. This chain's CDR3 is CSATAGGLTYEQYF. The CDR3 nucleotides read TGCAGTGCTACCGCTGGCGGCCTAACCTACGAGCAGTACTTC.

This clonotype has just a few counts. The rearrangement links TRBV9 to TRBJ2-5, with TRBD1 matching over 8 bases. Germline lookup yields CDR1 SGDLS and CDR2 YYNGEE. V shed 3 bases and J 5 bases; nucleotides not matched to a gene: 6. CDR3 length equals 14 residues. The CDR3 nucleotides are TGTGCCAGCAGCGCCCGGACAGGGCCGGAGACCCAGTACTTC. This translates into CASSARTGPETQYF.

In this sample, this clonotype turned up a few times. The chain joins TRBV29-1 to TRBJ2-5; D may be TRBD2 (6 bases). V shed 3 bases and J shed 5 bases, with 13 bases lying between them. CDR3 size: 13 residues. Looked up from germline, CDR1 is SQVTM and CDR2 is ANQGSEA. The CDR3 loop is CSVDDGRGETQYF. Here the CDR3 DNA reads TGCAGCGTTGATGACGGGAGAGGTGAGACCCAGTACTTC. The full variable domain, with the rest looked up from reference TRBV29-1 and TRBJ2-5, is SAVISQKPSRDICQRGTSLTIQCQVDSQVTMMFWYRQQPGQSLTLIATANQGSEATYESGFVIDKFPISRPNLTFSTLTVSNMSPEDSSIYLCSVDDGRGETQYFGPGTRLLVL.

This chain joins TRBV29-1 and TRBJ2-1, with 8 bases aligning to TRBD2. There are 15 residues in the CDR3. Per germline, CDR1 SQVTM and CDR2 ANQGSEA. After removal of 6 bases from V and 8 bases from J, the junction contained 15 bases not matched to a gene. The CDR3 spells CSVLGVSGSVDEQFF. The CDR3 DNA follows: TGCAGCGTCCTCGGGGTGAGCGGGAGTGTCGATGAGCAGTTCTTC.